This TCR beta chain was retrieved from a study of shared clonotypes between healthy human individuals. Sequencing used immunoSEQ multiplex PCR; TCRdb keeps in-frame clones, though not all of them. Among about 2.5 million clones listed, less than 95% were seen once. Germline V gene data show CDR1 as MNHEY and CDR2 as SMNVEV (reference sequence). There are 15 residues in the CDR3. V dropped 6 bases and J dropped 0 bases, with 13 bases sitting between them. Input material: naive CD4+ T cells from PBMCs. Subset defined: CD45RA+ positively selected. The source of this sequence is a man between 18 and 35 years old in good health. Some clones in this sample may be carry-over from other donors' samples. J is TRBJ2-3 and V is TRBV27, with D maybe TRBD2 (6 bases). The CDR3 reads CASRTLALSTDTQYF. The CDR3 region has the DNA TGTGCCAGCAGGACTCTAGCGCTTAGCACAGATACGCAGTATTTT.